This T cell receptor beta chain stems from a study of blood T cells in healthy people across ages. Trimming removed 5 bases at V and 4 bases at J, with 12 bases between. The germline gives CDR1 SGHTA, CDR2 FQGNSA. The CDR3 runs to 14 residues. A second PCR of 7 to 11 cycles used a sample-barcoded 5' primer and a J-beta primer mix. The authors tagged each cDNA molecule using a template-switch adaptor with 12 random nucleotides. TCRdb passed the 5' RACE reads through MiXCR, listing each CDR3 protein once. The sample lists almost 800,000 distinct CDR3 sequences; roughly 60% were seen once. The sequence was collected from a man aged 25 to 40 in good health. What was sequenced was blood. The genes are TRBV7-2 and TRBJ2-1; no firm D call. DNA for the CDR3: TGTGCCAGCAGCGCGCAGACCCAATACAATGAGCAGTTCTTC. Encoded protein: CASSAQTQYNEQFF.